What follows are 2 T cell receptor beta chains derived from one specimen sequenced in a study of shared clonotypes between healthy human individuals. Method: immunoSEQ multiplex PCR; TCRdb's copy keeps in-frame clones and lacks some. This sample has around 2.5 million clones, with 93% found just once. Specimen: naive CD4+ T cells from PBMCs. This sample's subset: CD45RA+ positively selected. The receptors originated from a man aged 18-30 years in good health. Some clones in this sample may be carry-over from other donors' samples.

The count of this clone is one. Other nucleotide sequences from this sample produce the same CDR3. The chain carries TRBV30 and TRBJ2-4; no definite D call. The CDR3 sequence is 13 residues long. CDR1 GTSNPN and CDR2 SVGIG come from the germline V gene (reference sequence). Trimming stripped 1 base from V and 0 bases from J, with 4 bases between. The CDR3 sequence: CAWSGLAKNIQYF. CDR3 coding DNA: TGTGCCTGGAGTGGTCTAGCCAAAAACATTCAGTACTTC.

The V and J genes are TRBV7-2 and TRBJ2-5, with 9 positions matching TRBD2. CDR1 is SGHTA, CDR2 FQGNSA, per germline. The CDR3 runs to 15 residues. J was trimmed by 5 bases and V by 6 bases; bases with no gene match: 10. The CDR3 nucleotides read TGTGCCAGCAGACCCATAGCGGGAGCGGCGGAGACCCAGTACTTC. It encodes CASRPIAGAAETQYF.